Included here is one T cell receptor beta chain sequence, with context. Its antigen is currently unknown. Relative to the germline gene, one junction end is altered; a read error may explain this. The PCR was carried out with 60 Vbeta primers and 13 Jbeta primers. The table came from immunoSEQ multiplex PCR; TCRdb's copy has only in-frame clones and leaves some out. Of around 140,000 clones in the sample, 78% were seen once. These data originate in a study of cytomegalovirus exposure and HLA in healthy donors. Study-wide results and caveats: A later analysis found TCR association rates differed by HLA locus, highest for DRB1 and lowest for HLA-C.

In germline, CDR1 is SSHAT, CDR2 FNYEAQ (reference sequence). The CDR3 runs 14 residues. The sample was PBMCs. The genes are TRBV7-7 and TRBJ2-5, with no clear D. The sequence was obtained from a female donor in good health and CMV-seronegative. The CDR3 DNA reads TGTGCTAGCAGCTTATCGCTAGTTGCAGAGACCCAGTACTTC. It specifies CASSLSLVAETQYF.